A selection of T cell receptor beta chains follows, all from one sample in a study of tissue T cells after allogeneic stem cell transplantation. Only in-frame clones appear in the TCRdb table, and some are missing; sequencing was by immunoSEQ multiplex PCR. The sample shows 20,000 to 25,000 clones, around 70% of them seen only once. Specimen: tissue from the ileum, collected at autopsy. The receptors come from a female donor at least 60 years old with lung cancer. The CDR3 runs from the conserved cysteine through the conserved F or W.

TRBJ2-6 | TRBV9 | CASSVASGGANVLTF
TRBJ2-6 | TRBV4-1 | CASSQEQGLIYGANVLTF
TRBJ2-1 | TRBV19 | CASSIDPPSLAGGSLRGNEQFF
TRBJ1-1 | TRBV11-2 | CASSLSQVLNTEAFF
TRBJ2-7 | TRBV7-3 | CASSSYGVNSYEQYF
TRBJ2-3 | TRBV14 | CASSRRGVLSTDTQYF
TRBJ1-2 | TRBV4-3 | CASSQDRGASYGYTF
TRBJ1-6 | TRBV27 | CASSASGQGRSSPLHF
TRBJ2-3 | TRBV4-3 | CASSRTSGGPDTQYF
TRBJ2-3 | TRBV2 | CASTHTDTQYF
TRBJ1-1 | TRBV11-2 | CASSLDRGDTEAFF